These T cell receptor beta chains were read from a single sample in a study of cytomegalovirus exposure and HLA in healthy donors. TCRdb's copy holds only in-frame clones and misses some; the assay was immunoSEQ multiplex PCR. The sample lists roughly 190,000 clones, around 80% seen once, with approximately 1.7% in the top ten. The sequenced material came from PBMCs. The receptors stem from a man aged 40-50 years in good health and CMV-seropositive. Both conserved end residues are part of each CDR3. Each record gives: J gene, clone size, V gene, D gene, CDR3 DNA, CDR3 protein. D genes are given only for firm matches. A clone size is listed for some rows: how often the clone was seen (once, few, many), or a class if it is expanded.

TRBJ2-7,once,TRBV2,TRBD2,TGTGCCAGCAGTGATACGACTAGCGGGGCGGGCCAACCCTACGAGCAGTACTTC,CASSDTTSGAGQPYEQYF
TRBJ2-1,.,TRBV7-8,TRBD1,TGTGCCAGCAGGGGACAGGGGATTATCAATGAGCAGTTCTTC,CASRGQGIINEQFF
TRBJ1-5,.,TRBV10-3,.,TGTGCCATCAGACCTGATGAGGGAAGTAATCAGCCCCAGCATTTT,CAIRPDEGSNQPQHF
TRBJ2-2,.,TRBV5-1,TRBD2,TGCGCCAGCAGCTTGGAACTAGCGGGAGCCGGGGAGCTGTTTTTT,CASSLELAGAGELFF
TRBJ1-1,few,TRBV5-4,.,TGTGCCAGCAGCTCAGGAGGGTCCTCGGATGAAGCTTTCTTT,CASSSGGSSDEAFF
TRBJ1-1,.,TRBV11-2,TRBD1,TGTGCCAGCAGCGAAGCAAGACAGGGGGCGCGAGTTGGCACTGAAGCTTTCTTT,CASSEARQGARVGTEAFF
TRBJ2-2,.,TRBV2,TRBD1,TGTGCCAGCAGCCCAGGACAGGGTCGAACAGGACCAAACACCGGGGAGCTGTTTTTT,CASSPGQGRTGPNTGELFF
TRBJ2-5,few,TRBV5-4,.,TGTGCCAGCAGCTTGCCAGGCACAAGTGAGACCCAGTACTTC,CASSLPGTSETQYF
TRBJ1-5,.,TRBV2,.,TGTGCCAGCAGCAGGGGAGGGACTTCAGGTCAGCCCCAGCATTTT,CASSRGGTSGQPQHF
TRBJ1-5,once,TRBV6-1,.,TGTGCCAGCAGATCAGGGTGGAATCAGCCCCAGCATTTT,CASRSGWNQPQHF
TRBJ2-6,.,TRBV6-1,TRBD1,TGTGCCAGCAGTGACCCGAGACAGGGGGCGCGGGGAGGGGCCAACGTCCTGACTTTC,CASSDPRQGARGGANVLTF
TRBJ2-1,.,TRBV27,.,TGTGCCAGCAGACAGGGCTCCTACAATGAGCAGTTCTTC,CASRQGSYNEQFF
TRBJ2-1,few,TRBV9,.,TGTGCCAGCAGCGTAGTTAATGGACTGCCGTTCTTC,CASSVVNGLPFF
TRBJ2-7,.,TRBV9,TRBD2,TGTGCCAGCAGCGGTAGCGGGGCCATCGGCGAGCAGTACTTC,CASSGSGAIGEQYF
TRBJ1-1,.,TRBV11-2,.,TGTGCCAGCAGCTTTCTCGTTTCGGCAGGGCGTAACACTGAAGCTTTCTTT,CASSFLVSAGRNTEAFF